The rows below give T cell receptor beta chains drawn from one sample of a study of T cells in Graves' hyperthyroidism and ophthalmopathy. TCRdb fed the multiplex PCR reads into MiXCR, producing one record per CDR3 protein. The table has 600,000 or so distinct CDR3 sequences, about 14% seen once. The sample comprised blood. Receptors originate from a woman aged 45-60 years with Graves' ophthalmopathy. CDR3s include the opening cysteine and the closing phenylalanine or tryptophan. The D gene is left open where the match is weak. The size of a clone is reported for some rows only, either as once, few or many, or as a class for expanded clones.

CDR3nt: TGCAGCGCCCGGGAGGGACTAGCGTTTAGGCCGGGCGCTACAGATACGCAGTATTTT; CDR3aa: CSAREGLAFRPGATDTQYF; j_gene: TRBJ2-3; d_gene: TRBD2; v_gene: TRBV29-1; abundance: many
CDR3nt: TGCAGTGCTGGGGCCGGACAGACTTATAGCAATCAGCCCCAGCATTTT; CDR3aa: CSAGAGQTYSNQPQHF; j_gene: TRBJ1-5; d_gene: -; v_gene: TRBV20-1; abundance: many
CDR3nt: TGCAGTGCTCTCACTAGCGGGAGGGTCAATGAGCAGTTCTTC; CDR3aa: CSALTSGRVNEQFF; j_gene: TRBJ2-1; d_gene: TRBD2; v_gene: TRBV20-1; abundance: many
CDR3nt: TGTGCCAGCAGCCCCCAGACTAGCGGGAGGGCCGCCACCGGGGAGCTGTTTTTT; CDR3aa: CASSPQTSGRAATGELFF; j_gene: TRBJ2-2; d_gene: TRBD2; v_gene: TRBV6-4; abundance: many
CDR3nt: TGCGCCAGTAAAACGGGACTAGCGGGTTACGAGCAGTACTTC; CDR3aa: CASKTGLAGYEQYF; j_gene: TRBJ2-7; d_gene: TRBD2; v_gene: TRBV5-1; abundance: many
CDR3nt: TGTGCCACCAGTGCGTTTCAACAGGGGTTTGGTGGGATGGTCTTC; CDR3aa: CATSAFQQGFGGMVF; j_gene: TRBJ2-1; d_gene: TRBD1; v_gene: TRBV24-1; abundance: few
CDR3nt: TGCAGTGCTAGTCAACTTGGCAGGGAGGGTTCACCCCTCCACTTT; CDR3aa: CSASQLGREGSPLHF; j_gene: TRBJ1-6; d_gene: -; v_gene: TRBV20-1; abundance: many
CDR3nt: TGCAGCACCAGAGCGGCAGTCTCCTACAATAAGCAGTTCTTC; CDR3aa: CSTRAAVSYNKQFF; j_gene: TRBJ2-1; d_gene: -; v_gene: TRBV20-1; abundance: -
CDR3nt: TGTGCCAGTATCCCGACTGAGAACTATGGCTACACCTTC; CDR3aa: CASIPTENYGYTF; j_gene: TRBJ1-2; d_gene: -; v_gene: TRBV7-9; abundance: -
CDR3nt: TGTGCCAGCAGCTTAGCGGACTGGGGGTCGGAGACCCAGTACTTC; CDR3aa: CASSLADWGSETQYF; j_gene: TRBJ2-5; d_gene: -; v_gene: TRBV7-2; abundance: many
CDR3nt: TGTGCCAGCAGTTTGGCTCGACAGGCGAGCTCCTATAATTCACCCCTCCACTTT; CDR3aa: CASSLARQASSYNSPLHF; j_gene: TRBJ1-6; d_gene: -; v_gene: TRBV28; abundance: many
CDR3nt: TGTGCCAGCACCCTGATGATGACAGGGGGCTTGGAGACCCAGTACTTC; CDR3aa: CASTLMMTGGLETQYF; j_gene: TRBJ2-5; d_gene: TRBD1; v_gene: TRBV5-5; abundance: -
CDR3nt: TGTGCCACCCTAACTGGGTCTAGTGAAGCCTACGAGCAGTACTTC; CDR3aa: CATLTGSSEAYEQYF; j_gene: TRBJ2-7; d_gene: -; v_gene: TRBV28; abundance: many